Described below is a single T cell receptor beta chain sequence and its context. V was cut by 7 bases and J by 1 base, with 11 bases left in between. The CDR3 loop spans 14 amino acids. Germline-derived CDR1 and CDR2 are MNHEY and SMNVEV (reference sequence). The sample originates from a study of T cell changes during pregnancy in multiple sclerosis. This table comes from immunoSEQ multiplex PCR, and its TCRdb copy is limited to in-frame clones, with some not included. The sample lists tens of thousands of clones, 90% to 95% seen once, with around 1% in the top ten. The sequence was collected from a female donor with multiple sclerosis, enrolled in a pregnancy study. The sequences come from peripheral blood, collected after pregnancy. This chain uses TRBV27 with TRBJ2-1, with a tentative D call TRBD2 (5 bases). CDR3 region: CASTSIASYNEQFF. The CDR3 region has the DNA TGTGCCAGCACCTCGATAGCGTCCTACAATGAGCAGTTCTTC.